This TCR beta chain appears in the sequencing data of a study of OX40 agonist ivuxolimab in advanced cancers. On the study more broadly: Patients received ivuxolimab, an intravenous treatment, every 2 weeks at 0.01 to 10 mg/kg. People in dose escalation had one of these cancers: hepatocellular carcinoma, melanoma, renal cell or head and neck cancer. Partial responses, seen in three patients, involved one hepatocellular carcinoma and two cutaneous melanomas.

This CDR3 has 16 amino acids. Trimming cost V 3 bases and J 0 bases, with 13 bases left between them. Germline values: CDR1 MNHEY, CDR2 SMNVEV (reference sequence). Findings and limits, study-wide: Relatively little clonal expansion, among the lowest observed, appeared in partial responders at 0.1-3.0 mg/kg.

The method was immunoSEQ multiplex PCR; TCRdb's version includes in-frame clones alone and lacks a portion of them. The table has around 72,000 clones, 75% to 85% seen once. About this clone: Its antigen is not known.

This material consisted of CD4+ or CD8+ T cells sorted from blood, taken in a trial of the OX40 agonist ivuxolimab. The clonotype originates from an adult with an advanced solid tumor such as melanoma, head and neck, liver or kidney cancer. J is TRBJ2-3 and V is TRBV27; D might be TRBD2 (5 bases). The CDR3 DNA reads as TGTGCCAGCAGTTTTCTAGAGGGTTGGAGCACAGATACGCAGTATTTT. Amino acid sequence: CASSFLEGWSTDTQYF.